The text below deals with one T cell receptor (beta chain). The entry originates in a study of shared clonotypes between healthy human individuals. Clones were read by immunoSEQ multiplex PCR, and TCRdb kept only the in-frame ones, dropping some. The sample consists of 700,000 to 950,000 clones, roughly 96% of them appearing once. CDR3 length: 13 residues. The V gene lost 6 bases and the J gene lost 3 bases, with 12 bases spanning the gap. Germline V gene lookup returns CDR1 SNHLY and CDR2 FYNNEI. Naivety among CD8 cells was defined by CD45RO negativity and positive CCR7 selection, thereby excluding terminally differentiated effector memory CD45RA+ cells.

This receptor was taken from a man aged 30 to 39 in good health. Sequenced sample: naive CD8+ T cells sorted from blood. This sequence joins TRBV2 and TRBJ2-7; D gene ambiguous. The CDR3 protein is CASSASENYEQYF. The CDR3 bases are TGTGCCAGCAGCGCCTCAGAAAACTACGAGCAGTACTTC. The full variable domain, with the rest looked up from reference TRBV2 and TRBJ2-7, is EPEVTQTPSHQVTQMGQEVILRCVPISNHLYFYWYRQILGQKVEFLVSFYNNEISEKSEIFDDQFSVERPDGSNFTLKIRSTKLEDSAMYFCASSASENYEQYFGPGTRLTVT.